What follows are 16 T cell receptor beta chains derived from one specimen sequenced in a study of response to subunit inactivated influenza vaccine. MiXCR, run by TCRdb on the RT-PCR reads, gives a single entry per CDR3 protein. The data show 600,000 to 850,000 distinct CDR3 sequences, around 13% seen once. Sequenced here: PBMCs from blood, sampled around 15 days before vaccination. The receptors shown here come from a man between 50 and 59 years old who received an inactivated influenza vaccine.

CDR3 DNA sequence: TGTGCCAGCAGCCAGAGGAGCGGAGAGCAAGAGACCCAGTACTTC. Its translation is CASSQRSGEQETQYF. This chain uses TRBV4-2 with TRBJ2-5, with a tentative D call TRBD2 (5 bases). The CDR3 extends over 15 amino acids. Trimming cost V 3 bases and J 2 bases, with 13 bases left between them. From germline, CDR1 is LGHNA and CDR2 YNFKEQ.

The chain has TRBV4-3 and TRBJ2-5; D is possibly TRBD2 (6 bases). Germline V lookup: CDR1 LGHNA, CDR2 YSLEER. The CDR3 is 15 residues long. V was pared by 5 bases and J by 2 bases, with 15 bases between. The CDR3 coding sequence is TGCGCCAGCAGCGATCGGGACTTAGCTCAAGAGACCCAGTACTTC. This gives the protein CASSDRDLAQETQYF.

This clonotype was counted many times. The gene calls are TRBV14 and TRBJ2-1; no clear D. CDR3 length: 17 amino acids. V gave up 1 base and J gave up 0 bases, with 13 bases separating them. Germline V gene sequence: CDR1 SGHDN, CDR2 FVKESK. The CDR3 sequence: CASSQVSERTSYNEQFF. The CDR3 DNA sequence: TGTGCCAGCAGCCAAGTTTCGGAGAGGACCTCCTACAATGAGCAGTTCTTC.

This clonotype has only a few counts. This sequence joins TRBV4-1 and TRBJ2-1; D might be TRBD2 (6 bases). CDR1 is MGHRA, CDR2 YSYEKL, per germline. This CDR3 region has 15 residues. V lost 5 bases and J 0 bases, leaving 11 bases between the germline ends. The chain's CDR3 is CASSRGLGSYNEQFF. The CDR3 nucleotides are TGCGCCAGCAGCAGGGGACTGGGCTCCTACAATGAGCAGTTCTTC.

This clonotype has more than one count but fewer than ten. This rearrangement joins TRBV7-9 to TRBJ1-1; no clear D. CDR3 length equals 13 residues. Germline V gene data show CDR1 as SEHNR and CDR2 as FQNEAQ (reference sequence). The V and J ends lost 3 bases and 7 bases respectively, with 12 bases between them. CDR3 DNA: TGTGCCAGCAGCTTGGGTTTTGGTCATGAAGCTTTCTTT. The encoded protein is CASSLGFGHEAFF. Complete variable domain (other parts from reference TRBV7-9 and TRBJ1-1): DTGVSQNPRHKITKRGQNVTFRCDPISEHNRLYWYRQTLGQGPEFLTYFQNEAQLEKSRLLSDRFSAERPKGSFSTLEIQRTEQGDSAMYLCASSLGFGHEAFFGQGTRLTVV.

This clonotype was detected only a few times. The chain combines TRBV14 with TRBJ2-7; TRBD2 agrees at 13 bases. Germline trimming cut 4 bases from V and 6 bases from J; bases unmatched to any gene: 12. The CDR3 runs 17 residues. Germline CDR1 SGHDN, CDR2 FVKESK. The CDR3 DNA is TGTGCCAGCAGCCTGTTGCGGACTAGCGGGAGCACCAGCGAGCAGTACTTC. Translated, it gives CASSLLRTSGSTSEQYF. Using reference TRBV14 and TRBJ2-7 for the parts outside the CDR3, the full variable domain is EAGVTQFPSHSVIEKGQTVTLRCDPISGHDNLYWYRRVMGKEIKFLLHFVKESKQDESGMPNNRFLAERTGGTYSTLKVQPAELEDSGVYFCASSLLRTSGSTSEQYFGPGTRLTVT.

In this sample, this clonotype turned up a few times. The chain is built from TRBV20-1 and TRBJ2-1, with unresolved D. Trimming removed 2 bases from V and 0 bases from J, with 8 bases in between. The CDR3 is made up of 14 amino acids. Germline lookup yields CDR1 DFQATT and CDR2 SNEGSKA (reference sequence). The CDR3 nucleotides read TGCAGTGCTAGATACGGAAGCTCCTACAATGAGCAGTTCTTC. This sequence encodes CSARYGSSYNEQFF.

The chain is built from TRBV20-1 and TRBJ2-7; no firm D call. Trimming cost V 0 bases and J 6 bases, with 9 bases left between them. The germline gives CDR1 DFQATT, CDR2 SNEGSKA (reference sequence). The CDR3 runs to 12 residues. In DNA, the CDR3 is TGCAGTGCTAGAGATATCCTCCCCGAGCAGTACTTC. Its translation: CSARDILPEQYF.

This clonotype was seen a few times. The rearrangement joins TRBV7-9 to TRBJ2-1, with a weak D call TRBD1 (6 bases). This CDR3 has 14 amino acids. The V end lost 6 bases, the J end lost 8 bases, and 17 bases lay between the germline ends. In germline, CDR1 is SEHNR, CDR2 FQNEAQ (reference sequence). For the CDR3, the DNA is TGTGCCAGCAGGTTATCATTACAGGGCGATGAGCAGTTCTTC. Its translation is CASRLSLQGDEQFF.

The chain uses TRBV30 and TRBJ2-2; possible D gene TRBD1, 6 bases. V was trimmed by 4 bases and J by 12 bases, leaving 18 bases between them. Germline V CDR1 and CDR2: GTSNPN, SVGIG (reference sequence). This CDR3 is 13 amino acids long. The DNA of the CDR3 is TGTGCCTGGACGGTCTCCGAAGGGGGAAAGCTGTTTTTT. Its translation: CAWTVSEGGKLFF.

J is TRBJ1-5 and V is TRBV6-1, with D uncertain. Germline-derived CDR1 and CDR2 are MNHNS and SASEGT. Trimming took 6 bases from V and 0 from J, leaving 9 bases between them. The CDR3 consists of 14 residues. CDR3 DNA: TGTGCCAGCAGGGGCGGCGATAGCAATCAGCCCCAGCATTTT. Its protein is CASRGGDSNQPQHF.

This clonotype has a count of ten or more. CDR3 DNA sequence: TGTGCCAGCAGGCGACAGGGGGCTGCTAATGAAAAACTGTTTTTT. Its protein product is CASRRQGAANEKLFF. This chain uses TRBV27 with TRBJ1-4, with 10 bases that match TRBD1. Trimming cost V 6 bases and J 3 bases; bases outside gene matches: 4. CDR3 length: 15 amino acids. Germline V gene data show CDR1 as MNHEY and CDR2 as SMNVEV (reference sequence).

This clonotype was counted at least ten times. V is TRBV10-3 and J is TRBJ1-5; tentatively, D is TRBD1 (5 bases). This CDR3 has 13 residues. Germline V gene sequence: CDR1 ENHRY, CDR2 SYGVKD. Trimming took 2 bases from V and 4 from J, leaving 6 bases between them. The CDR3 loop is CAISEPGNQPQHF. CDR3 nucleotide sequence: TGTGCCATCAGTGAGCCAGGGAATCAGCCCCAGCATTTT.

This clonotype appeared a few times. V is TRBV3-1 and J is TRBJ2-7; D possibly matches TRBD1 or TRBD2 (6 bases each). The germline V gene has CDR1 LGHDT and CDR2 YNNKEL (reference sequence). CDR3 length: 16 residues. Trimming took off 0 bases at V and 4 bases at J, with 16 bases between the two ends. For the CDR3, the DNA is TGTGCCAGCAGCCAAGATCGAGGGGGGCGCGGTTACGAGCAGTACTTC. Translation gives CASSQDRGGRGYEQYF.

This rearrangement joins TRBV5-1 to TRBJ2-2; no definite D call. Germline lookup yields CDR1 SGHRS and CDR2 YFSETQ. Trimming stripped 4 bases from V and 3 bases from J, with 10 bases between. This CDR3 has 14 amino acids. The CDR3 spells CASSPLVDTGELFF. The CDR3 DNA follows: TGCGCCAGCAGCCCTCTAGTAGACACCGGGGAGCTGTTTTTT.

The V call is TRBV6-2 or TRBV6-3, the J call TRBJ2-5; 12 nucleotides align to TRBD2. V lost 5 bases, J lost 2 bases, and 9 bases stayed unmatched. Germline assignment: CDR1 MNHEY and CDR2 SVGEGT. The CDR3 sequence is 17 residues long. CDR3 region: CASSRYTLAGGQETQYF. CDR3 nucleotides: TGTGCCAGCAGTCGATATACGCTAGCGGGGGGGCAAGAGACCCAGTACTTC.